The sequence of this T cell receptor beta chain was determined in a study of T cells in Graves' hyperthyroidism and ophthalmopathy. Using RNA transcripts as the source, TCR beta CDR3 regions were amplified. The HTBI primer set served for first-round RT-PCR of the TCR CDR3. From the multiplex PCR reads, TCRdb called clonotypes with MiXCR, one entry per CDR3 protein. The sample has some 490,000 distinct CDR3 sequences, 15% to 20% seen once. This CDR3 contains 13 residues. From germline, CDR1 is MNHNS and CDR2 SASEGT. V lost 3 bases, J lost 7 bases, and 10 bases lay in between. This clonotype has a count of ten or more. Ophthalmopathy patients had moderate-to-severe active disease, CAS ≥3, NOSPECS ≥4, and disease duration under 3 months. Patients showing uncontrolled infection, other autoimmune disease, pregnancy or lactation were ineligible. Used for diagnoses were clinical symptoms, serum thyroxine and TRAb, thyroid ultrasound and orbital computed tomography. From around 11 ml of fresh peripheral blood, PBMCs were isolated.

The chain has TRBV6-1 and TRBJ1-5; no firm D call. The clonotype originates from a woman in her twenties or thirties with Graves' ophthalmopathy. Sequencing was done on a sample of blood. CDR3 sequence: CASSDRAYQPQHF. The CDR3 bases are TGTGCCAGCAGTGATAGGGCTTACCAGCCCCAGCATTTT.